A selection of T cell receptor beta chains follows, all from one sample in a study of blood T cell repertoires in COVID-19. Using immunoSEQ multiplex PCR, the repertoire was profiled, and TCRdb retains in-frame clones only, with some absent. The table records some 270,000 clones, 70% to 85% of them present only once. The sample consisted of peripheral blood. Receptors were obtained from a human donor with COVID-19, enrolled during active disease. The donor label of this sample is uncertain. Each CDR3 is given with its conserved first and last residue. Fields, in order: J gene, V gene, clone size, D gene, CDR3 protein, CDR3 DNA. A D gene is named only where the DNA matches it firmly. Part of the rows lack a size; the others show once, few, many or a class for expanded clones.

j_gene: TRBJ1-1
v_gene: TRBV4-3
abundance: -
d_gene: -
CDR3aa: CASSQDMNTEAFF
CDR3nt: TGCGCCAGCAGCCAAGATATGAACACTGAAGCTTTCTTT

j_gene: TRBJ1-2
v_gene: TRBV5-1
abundance: -
d_gene: -
CDR3aa: CASSSTGLSMVEYGYTF
CDR3nt: TGCGCCAGCAGCTCGACAGGTCTGAGTATGGTGGAGTATGGCTACACCTTC

j_gene: TRBJ2-7
v_gene: TRBV7-2
abundance: -
d_gene: -
CDR3aa: CASSLALDSWKYF
CDR3nt: TGTGCCAGCAGCTTAGCGCTCGACAGTTGGAAGTACTTC

j_gene: TRBJ1-5
v_gene: TRBV28
abundance: -
d_gene: TRBD1
CDR3aa: CASSAGTGVHQPQHF
CDR3nt: TGTGCCAGCAGCGCCGGGACAGGGGTGCATCAGCCCCAGCATTTT

j_gene: TRBJ2-1
v_gene: TRBV7-3
abundance: -
d_gene: TRBD1
CDR3aa: CASSLDRGGYNEQFF
CDR3nt: TGTGCCAGCAGCCTAGACAGGGGAGGCTACAATGAGCAGTTCTTC

j_gene: TRBJ1-1
v_gene: TRBV18
abundance: once
d_gene: -
CDR3aa: CASSPRTLGGAPTEAFF
CDR3nt: TGTGCCAGCTCACCACGCACCTTGGGGGGGGCCCCCACTGAAGCTTTCTTT

j_gene: TRBJ1-2
v_gene: TRBV30
abundance: once
d_gene: -
CDR3aa: CAWGTTANYGYTF
CDR3nt: TGTGCCTGGGGGACAACAGCTAACTATGGCTACACCTTC

j_gene: TRBJ2-1
v_gene: TRBV3-1/TRBV3-2
abundance: once
d_gene: TRBD1
CDR3aa: CASSRDRQGYNEQFF
CDR3nt: TGTGCCAGCAGCCGAGATCGACAGGGATACAATGAGCAGTTCTTC

j_gene: TRBJ1-5
v_gene: TRBV4-3
abundance: -
d_gene: -
CDR3aa: CASSQELSNQPQHF
CDR3nt: TGCGCCAGCAGCCAAGAACTAAGCAATCAGCCCCAGCATTTT

j_gene: TRBJ1-2
v_gene: TRBV11-1
abundance: -
d_gene: TRBD1
CDR3aa: CASSPSLDRDGYTF
CDR3nt: TGTGCCAGCAGCCCCAGCCTGGACAGGGACGGCTACACCTTC

j_gene: TRBJ1-2
v_gene: TRBV5-6
abundance: -
d_gene: -
CDR3aa: CASSRTGIGGYTF
CDR3nt: TGTGCCAGCAGCCGGACGGGGATTGGAGGCTACACCTTC

j_gene: TRBJ2-6
v_gene: TRBV3-1/TRBV3-2
abundance: once
d_gene: TRBD2
CDR3aa: CASSQGRGLSSGANVLTF
CDR3nt: TGTGCCAGCAGCCAAGGGAGGGGACTAAGCTCTGGGGCCAACGTCCTGACTTTC

j_gene: TRBJ1-2
v_gene: TRBV5-4
abundance: -
d_gene: -
CDR3aa: CASRLGGREAKGYTF
CDR3nt: TGTGCCAGCAGGCTTGGGGGCAGAGAGGCTAAGGGCTACACCTTC

j_gene: TRBJ1-1
v_gene: TRBV10-3
abundance: -
d_gene: TRBD1
CDR3aa: CAIRNGQANTEAFF
CDR3nt: TGTGCCATCAGGAACGGACAGGCGAACACTGAAGCTTTCTTT

j_gene: TRBJ2-1
v_gene: TRBV10-2
abundance: -
d_gene: -
CDR3aa: CASTRAGGYNEQFF
CDR3nt: TGCGCCAGCACCCGAGCGGGCGGATACAATGAGCAGTTCTTC

j_gene: TRBJ1-1
v_gene: TRBV19
abundance: few
d_gene: -
CDR3aa: CASSIWGGPRAFF
CDR3nt: TGTGCCAGTAGTATCTGGGGCGGACCTCGAGCTTTCTTT

j_gene: TRBJ2-1
v_gene: TRBV5-1
abundance: -
d_gene: -
CDR3aa: CASSSNLATSSYNEQFF
CDR3nt: TGCGCCAGCAGCTCCAACCTAGCGACAAGCTCCTACAATGAGCAGTTCTTC

j_gene: TRBJ1-1
v_gene: TRBV11-3
abundance: -
d_gene: TRBD1
CDR3aa: CASSLDRVSTEAFF
CDR3nt: TGTGCCAGCAGCCTAGACAGGGTAAGCACTGAAGCTTTCTTT

j_gene: TRBJ2-1
v_gene: TRBV27
abundance: -
d_gene: TRBD1
CDR3aa: CASSYPRTGGNEQFF
CDR3nt: TGTGCCAGCAGTTACCCGAGGACAGGGGGCAATGAGCAGTTCTTC

j_gene: TRBJ1-2
v_gene: TRBV3-1/TRBV3-2
abundance: -
d_gene: -
CDR3aa: CASSQDLQVDGYTF
CDR3nt: TGTGCCAGCAGCCAAGATCTGCAGGTGGATGGCTACACCTTC

j_gene: TRBJ2-7
v_gene: TRBV14
abundance: -
d_gene: -
CDR3aa: CASSQTGISAYEQYF
CDR3nt: TGTGCCAGCAGCCAAACGGGGATTTCAGCCTACGAGCAGTACTTC

j_gene: TRBJ1-2
v_gene: TRBV30
abundance: -
d_gene: TRBD1
CDR3aa: CAWSPRQGYGYTF
CDR3nt: TGTGCCTGGAGTCCCCGACAGGGCTATGGCTACACCTTC

j_gene: TRBJ1-1
v_gene: TRBV6-6
abundance: -
d_gene: -
CDR3aa: CASSHLQGRNTEAFF
CDR3nt: TGTGCCAGCAGCCATCTCCAAGGGAGGAACACTGAAGCTTTCTTT

j_gene: TRBJ2-3
v_gene: TRBV18
abundance: once
d_gene: TRBD1
CDR3aa: CASFYRTGGRTDTQYF
CDR3nt: TGTGCCAGCTTCTACAGGACAGGGGGCCGCACAGATACGCAGTATTTT

j_gene: TRBJ2-7
v_gene: TRBV20-1
abundance: -
d_gene: -
CDR3aa: CSARRDYEQYF
CDR3nt: TGCAGTGCTAGGAGGGACTACGAGCAGTACTTC

j_gene: TRBJ2-7
v_gene: TRBV5-1
abundance: once
d_gene: -
CDR3aa: CASSLDPGEYEQYF
CDR3nt: TGCGCCAGCAGCTTGGATCCAGGGGAATACGAGCAGTACTTC

j_gene: TRBJ2-7
v_gene: TRBV2
abundance: -
d_gene: TRBD1
CDR3aa: CASRPGQGMGPYEQYF
CDR3nt: TGTGCCAGCAGACCGGGACAGGGGATGGGCCCCTACGAGCAGTACTTC

j_gene: TRBJ1-5
v_gene: TRBV6-5
abundance: -
d_gene: TRBD1
CDR3aa: CASRTDRDSNQPQHF
CDR3nt: TGTGCCAGCAGAACGGACAGGGATAGCAATCAGCCCCAGCATTTT

j_gene: TRBJ1-1
v_gene: TRBV3-1/TRBV3-2
abundance: -
d_gene: -
CDR3aa: CASSPSPSRNTEAFF
CDR3nt: TGTGCCAGCAGCCCTAGCCCCTCACGGAACACTGAAGCTTTCTTT

j_gene: TRBJ1-2
v_gene: TRBV27
abundance: -
d_gene: TRBD1
CDR3aa: CASSINRDRIYYGYTF
CDR3nt: TGTGCCAGCAGTATCAATAGGGACAGGATCTATTATGGCTACACCTTC

j_gene: TRBJ2-1
v_gene: TRBV9
abundance: once
d_gene: TRBD2
CDR3aa: CASSVSASGRLGQFF
CDR3nt: TGTGCCAGCAGCGTATCGGCTAGCGGGAGACTCGGGCAGTTCTTC

j_gene: TRBJ1-5
v_gene: TRBV3-1/TRBV3-2
abundance: -
d_gene: -
CDR3aa: CASSQGVASNQPQHF
CDR3nt: TGTGCCAGCAGCCAAGGTGTGGCCAGCAATCAGCCCCAGCATTTT

j_gene: TRBJ2-7
v_gene: TRBV7-8
abundance: -
d_gene: TRBD2
CDR3aa: CASSFTGTSGREKDNYEQYF
CDR3nt: TGTGCCAGCAGTTTTACTGGGACTAGCGGGAGGGAGAAGGACAACTACGAGCAGTACTTC

j_gene: TRBJ2-1
v_gene: TRBV30
abundance: -
d_gene: -
CDR3aa: CAWSVGGEQFF
CDR3nt: TGTGCCTGGAGTGTAGGGGGTGAGCAGTTCTTC

j_gene: TRBJ1-4
v_gene: TRBV30
abundance: -
d_gene: -
CDR3aa: CAWSVIRGTNEKLFF
CDR3nt: TGTGCCTGGAGTGTTATCAGGGGAACTAATGAAAAACTGTTTTTT

j_gene: TRBJ1-3
v_gene: TRBV6-5
abundance: -
d_gene: TRBD1
CDR3aa: CASRDRGAFGNTIYF
CDR3nt: TGTGCCAGCCGGGACAGGGGGGCCTTTGGAAACACCATATATTTT

j_gene: TRBJ1-2
v_gene: TRBV19
abundance: -
d_gene: -
CDR3aa: CASSIQGIPDYGYTF
CDR3nt: TGTGCCAGTAGTATACAGGGGATACCCGACTATGGCTACACCTTC

j_gene: TRBJ1-5
v_gene: TRBV27
abundance: -
d_gene: TRBD1
CDR3aa: CASSRKQGAGQPQHF
CDR3nt: TGTGCCAGCAGCCGGAAGCAGGGGGCGGGTCAGCCCCAGCATTTT

j_gene: TRBJ1-2
v_gene: TRBV5-1
abundance: -
d_gene: TRBD1
CDR3aa: CASSPGTGGENYGYTF
CDR3nt: TGCGCCAGCAGCCCCGGGACAGGGGGCGAAAACTATGGCTACACCTTC

j_gene: TRBJ2-5
v_gene: TRBV11-2
abundance: -
d_gene: TRBD2
CDR3aa: CATSAGVQETQYF
CDR3nt: TGTGCCACCAGTGCGGGGGTACAAGAGACCCAGTACTTC

j_gene: TRBJ2-7
v_gene: TRBV12-5
abundance: -
d_gene: -
CDR3aa: CASVPDTSGYYEQYF
CDR3nt: TGTGCTAGTGTTCCCGACACCTCTGGCTACTACGAGCAGTACTTC